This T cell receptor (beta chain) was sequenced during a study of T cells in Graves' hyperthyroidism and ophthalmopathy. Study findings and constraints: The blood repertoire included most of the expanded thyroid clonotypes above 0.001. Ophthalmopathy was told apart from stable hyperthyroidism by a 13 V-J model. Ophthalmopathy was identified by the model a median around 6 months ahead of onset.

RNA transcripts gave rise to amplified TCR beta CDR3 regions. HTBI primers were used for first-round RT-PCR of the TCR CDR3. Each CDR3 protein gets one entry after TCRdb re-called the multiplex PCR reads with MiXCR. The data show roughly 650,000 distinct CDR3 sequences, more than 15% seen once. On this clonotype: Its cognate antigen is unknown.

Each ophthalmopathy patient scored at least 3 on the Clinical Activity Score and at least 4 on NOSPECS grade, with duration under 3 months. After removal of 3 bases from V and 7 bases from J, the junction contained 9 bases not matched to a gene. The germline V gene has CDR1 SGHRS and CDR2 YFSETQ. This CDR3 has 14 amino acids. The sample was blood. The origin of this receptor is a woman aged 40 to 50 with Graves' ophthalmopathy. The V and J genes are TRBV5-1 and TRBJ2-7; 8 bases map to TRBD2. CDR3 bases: TGCGCCAGCAGCTCAGGAGCGGGAGTGCGGGAGCAGTACTTC. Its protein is CASSSGAGVREQYF. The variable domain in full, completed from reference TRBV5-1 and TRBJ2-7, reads KAGVTQTPRYLIKTRGQQVTLSCSPISGHRSVSWYQQTPGQGLQFLFEYFSETQRNKGNFPGRFSGRQFSNSRSEMNVSTLELGDSALYLCASSSGAGVREQYFGPGTRLTVT.